These T cell receptor beta chains were read from a single sample in a study of blood T cell repertoires in COVID-19. Here immunoSEQ multiplex PCR was the method, and the copy in TCRdb shows in-frame clones only, minus some. Here the sample spans 120,000 or so clones, 88% being singletons. Input material: peripheral blood. The origin of the receptors is a man aged 50 to 59 with acute or convalescent COVID-19. The CDR3 runs from the conserved cysteine through the conserved F or W. The order of the fields is D gene, J gene, V gene, clone size, CDR3 DNA, CDR3 protein. The D gene is left open where the match is weak. Clone size is shown for a subset of rows, as once, few, many or a class of expanded clone.

D: NA; J: TRBJ1-2; V: TRBV11-2; size: NA; DNA: TGTGCCAGCAGCTTAGATCTCTATTCAGGGTTCGGCTACACCTTC; CDR3: CASSLDLYSGFGYTF
D: NA; J: TRBJ2-5; V: TRBV27; size: NA; DNA: TGTGCCAGCAGTTTATCCCGACAACCCCAAGAGACCCAGTACTTC; CDR3: CASSLSRQPQETQYF
D: TRBD2; J: TRBJ2-3; V: TRBV5-4; size: NA; DNA: TGTGCCAGCAGCACCCGACTAGCGGGAGGGCCAGATACGCAGTATTTT; CDR3: CASSTRLAGGPDTQYF
D: TRBD2; J: TRBJ2-3; V: TRBV11-2; size: NA; DNA: TGTGCCAGCAAAAAGCCGGGACTAGCGGGGCGTCGGGATACGCAGTATTTT; CDR3: CASKKPGLAGRRDTQYF
D: NA; J: TRBJ2-5; V: TRBV24-1; size: NA; DNA: TGTGCCACCAGTGTTGCCCACCCCTCCAGGGGTAGGGAAGAGACCCAGTACTTC; CDR3: CATSVAHPSRGREETQYF
D: NA; J: TRBJ2-7; V: TRBV14; size: NA; DNA: TGTGCCAGCAGCCAATCGGCAGGGCGCTACGAGCAGTACTTC; CDR3: CASSQSAGRYEQYF
D: TRBD1; J: TRBJ1-4; V: TRBV5-1; size: NA; DNA: TGCGCCAGCAGCGGGGGACAGAGGCCACCAACTAATGAAAAACTGTTTTTT; CDR3: CASSGGQRPPTNEKLFF
D: NA; J: TRBJ2-1; V: TRBV19; size: NA; DNA: TGTGCCAGTAGTTTGGCCAGGAACAATGAGCAGTTCTTC; CDR3: CASSLARNNEQFF
D: NA; J: TRBJ2-7; V: TRBV7-2; size: NA; DNA: TGTGCCAGCAGCTTAGGGAGCGGGTACGAGCAGTACTTC; CDR3: CASSLGSGYEQYF
D: TRBD1; J: TRBJ1-2; V: TRBV2; size: once; DNA: TGTGCCAGCCTTCTAACTCCAACAGGGGGCGCGGGCTACACCTTC; CDR3: CASLLTPTGGAGYTF
D: NA; J: TRBJ2-1; V: TRBV6-2/TRBV6-3; size: NA; DNA: TGTGCCAGCAGCCTGCCCGGGGTCTTAATAAGCAATGAGCAGTTCTTC; CDR3: CASSLPGVLISNEQFF
D: TRBD2; J: TRBJ2-3; V: TRBV11-2; size: once; DNA: TGTGCCAGCGTCGTTAGCGGGAGAACAGATACGCAGTATTTT; CDR3: CASVVSGRTDTQYF
D: NA; J: TRBJ1-3; V: TRBV4-1; size: NA; DNA: TGCGCCAGCAGCCAACTATCCACCACAGGGTCTGGAAACACCATATATTTT; CDR3: CASSQLSTTGSGNTIYF
D: NA; J: TRBJ2-5; V: TRBV30; size: NA; DNA: TGTGCCTGGAGTGCCCTGGGCCGGGCGGGGACCCAGTACTTC; CDR3: CAWSALGRAGTQYF
D: TRBD2; J: TRBJ2-7; V: TRBV11-2; size: NA; DNA: TGTGCCAGCAGCCCATTAAGCGGGAGTCGGGACGAGCAGTACTTC; CDR3: CASSPLSGSRDEQYF
D: NA; J: TRBJ1-5; V: TRBV15; size: NA; DNA: TGTGCCACCAGCAGAGATCCAGGGGCAGGGGATCAGCCCCAGCATTTT; CDR3: CATSRDPGAGDQPQHF
D: NA; J: TRBJ2-3; V: TRBV7-9; size: few; DNA: TGTGCCAGCAGCTTACTATCAGATACGCAGTATTTT; CDR3: CASSLLSDTQYF
D: TRBD1; J: TRBJ1-4; V: TRBV9; size: NA; DNA: TGTGCCAGCAGCGTAGGGAAGGGAGGGACAGGGGGCGAAAAACTGTTTTTT; CDR3: CASSVGKGGTGGEKLFF
D: NA; J: TRBJ2-1; V: TRBV3-1/TRBV3-2; size: NA; DNA: TGTGCCAGCAGCAGTAGCGCGGTTCTGAATGAGCAGTTCTTC; CDR3: CASSSSAVLNEQFF
D: NA; J: TRBJ1-1; V: TRBV5-1; size: NA; DNA: TGCGCCAGCAGCTTTTCCGTGAACACTGAAGCTTTCTTT; CDR3: CASSFSVNTEAFF
D: NA; J: TRBJ2-2; V: TRBV18; size: few; DNA: TGTGCCAGCTCACCACCGAGTCGGGGCGGGGAGCTGTTTTTT; CDR3: CASSPPSRGGELFF
D: NA; J: TRBJ1-2; V: TRBV4-1; size: few; DNA: TGCGCCAGCAGCCACCAAAATGGGGCTGGCTACACCTTC; CDR3: CASSHQNGAGYTF
D: NA; J: TRBJ1-5; V: TRBV7-2; size: NA; DNA: TGTGCCAGCAGCTTCTCGGGACACCTTAGCAATCAGCCCCAGCATTTT; CDR3: CASSFSGHLSNQPQHF
D: NA; J: TRBJ1-5; V: TRBV9; size: NA; DNA: TGTGCCAGCAGCGCCCCCCACAGGAGCAATCAGCCCCAGCATTTT; CDR3: CASSAPHRSNQPQHF
D: TRBD1; J: TRBJ2-7; V: TRBV27; size: NA; DNA: TGTGCCAGCAGGCAAAATCCGGGACAGGGTGGCCACGAGCAGTACTTC; CDR3: CASRQNPGQGGHEQYF
D: TRBD2; J: TRBJ2-1; V: TRBV5-8; size: NA; DNA: TGTGCCAGCAGCGTAAGACAAAGGACTAGCCAGTTCTTC; CDR3: CASSVRQRTSQFF
D: NA; J: TRBJ2-1; V: TRBV27; size: NA; DNA: TGTGCCAGCAGTTTATCTGGTGGGAGGTCCTACAATGAGCAGTTCTTC; CDR3: CASSLSGGRSYNEQFF
D: NA; J: TRBJ1-2; V: TRBV24-1; size: NA; DNA: TGTGCCACCAGTGATGGACAAACCTGGAACTATGGCTACACCTTC; CDR3: CATSDGQTWNYGYTF